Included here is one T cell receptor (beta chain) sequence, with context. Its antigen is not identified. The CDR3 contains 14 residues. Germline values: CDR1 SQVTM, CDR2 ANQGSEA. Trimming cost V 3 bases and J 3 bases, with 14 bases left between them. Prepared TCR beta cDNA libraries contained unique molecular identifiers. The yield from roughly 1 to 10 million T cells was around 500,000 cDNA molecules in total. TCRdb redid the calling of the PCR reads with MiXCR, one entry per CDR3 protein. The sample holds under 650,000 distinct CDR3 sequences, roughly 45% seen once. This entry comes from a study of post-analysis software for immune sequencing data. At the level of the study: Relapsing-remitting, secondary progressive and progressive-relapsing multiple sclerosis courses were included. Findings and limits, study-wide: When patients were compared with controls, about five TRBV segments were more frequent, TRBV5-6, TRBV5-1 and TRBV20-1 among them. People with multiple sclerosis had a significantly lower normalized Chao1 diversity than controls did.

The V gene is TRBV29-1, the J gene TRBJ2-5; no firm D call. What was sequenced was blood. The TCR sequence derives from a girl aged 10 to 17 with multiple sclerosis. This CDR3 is CSVDHPRKKETQYF. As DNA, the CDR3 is TGCAGCGTTGATCATCCCAGAAAAAAAGAGACCCAGTACTTC.